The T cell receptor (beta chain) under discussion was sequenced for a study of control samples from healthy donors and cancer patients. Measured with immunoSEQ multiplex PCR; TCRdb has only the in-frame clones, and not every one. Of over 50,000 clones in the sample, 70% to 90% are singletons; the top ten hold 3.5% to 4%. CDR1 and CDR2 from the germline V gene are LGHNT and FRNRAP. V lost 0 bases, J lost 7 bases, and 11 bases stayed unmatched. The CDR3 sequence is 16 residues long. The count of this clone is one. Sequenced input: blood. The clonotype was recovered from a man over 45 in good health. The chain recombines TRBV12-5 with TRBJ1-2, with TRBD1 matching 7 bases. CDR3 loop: CASGLVLGQSAGGYTF. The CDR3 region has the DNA TGTGCTAGTGGTTTGGTATTGGGACAGTCCGCCGGTGGCTACACCTTC. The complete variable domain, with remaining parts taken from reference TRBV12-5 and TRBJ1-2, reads DARVTQTPRHKVTEMGQEVTMRCQPILGHNTVFWYRQTMMQGLELLAYFRNRAPLDDSGMPKDRFSAEMPDATLATLKIQPSEPRDSAVYFCASGLVLGQSAGGYTFGSGTRLTVV.